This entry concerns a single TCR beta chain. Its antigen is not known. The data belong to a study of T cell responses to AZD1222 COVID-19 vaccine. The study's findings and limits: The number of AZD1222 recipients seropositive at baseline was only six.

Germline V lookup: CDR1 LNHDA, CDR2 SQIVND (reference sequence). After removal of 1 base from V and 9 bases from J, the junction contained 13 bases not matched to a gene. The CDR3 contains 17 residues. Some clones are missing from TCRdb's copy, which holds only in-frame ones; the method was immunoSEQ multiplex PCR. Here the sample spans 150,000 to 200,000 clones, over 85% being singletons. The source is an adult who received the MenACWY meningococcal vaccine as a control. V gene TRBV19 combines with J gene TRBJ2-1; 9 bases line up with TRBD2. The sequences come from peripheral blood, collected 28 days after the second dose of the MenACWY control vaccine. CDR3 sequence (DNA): TGTGCCAGTAGTATAGGAATCGGCGGGAGGGGCACAGGTGAGCAGTTCTTC. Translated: CASSIGIGGRGTGEQFF. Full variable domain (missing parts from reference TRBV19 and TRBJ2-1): DGGITQSPKYLFRKEGQNVTLSCEQNLNHDAMYWYRQDPGQGLRLIYYSQIVNDFQKGDIAEGYSVSREKKESFPLTVTSAQKNPTAFYLCASSIGIGGRGTGEQFFGPGTRLTVL.